This TCR beta chain was observed in a study of blood T cell repertoires in COVID-19. Losses at the gene ends were 7 bases for V and 5 bases for J; bases not matched to a gene: 12. Germline V CDR1 and CDR2: LNHDA, SQIVND (reference sequence). The CDR3 has 16 residues. Here immunoSEQ multiplex PCR was the method, and the copy in TCRdb shows in-frame clones only, minus some. The table records 300,000 to 450,000 clones, more than 75% of them present only once. This TCR was recovered from a man aged 30 to 39 who had recovered from COVID-19. The V and J genes are TRBV19 and TRBJ2-2; 8 nucleotides align to TRBD1. Source material: PBMCs or T cells enriched from blood (not recorded which). This CDR3 is CASKEGDRGGTGELFF. CDR3 nucleotide sequence: TGTGCCAGTAAAGAAGGCGACAGGGGTGGTACCGGGGAGCTGTTTTTT.